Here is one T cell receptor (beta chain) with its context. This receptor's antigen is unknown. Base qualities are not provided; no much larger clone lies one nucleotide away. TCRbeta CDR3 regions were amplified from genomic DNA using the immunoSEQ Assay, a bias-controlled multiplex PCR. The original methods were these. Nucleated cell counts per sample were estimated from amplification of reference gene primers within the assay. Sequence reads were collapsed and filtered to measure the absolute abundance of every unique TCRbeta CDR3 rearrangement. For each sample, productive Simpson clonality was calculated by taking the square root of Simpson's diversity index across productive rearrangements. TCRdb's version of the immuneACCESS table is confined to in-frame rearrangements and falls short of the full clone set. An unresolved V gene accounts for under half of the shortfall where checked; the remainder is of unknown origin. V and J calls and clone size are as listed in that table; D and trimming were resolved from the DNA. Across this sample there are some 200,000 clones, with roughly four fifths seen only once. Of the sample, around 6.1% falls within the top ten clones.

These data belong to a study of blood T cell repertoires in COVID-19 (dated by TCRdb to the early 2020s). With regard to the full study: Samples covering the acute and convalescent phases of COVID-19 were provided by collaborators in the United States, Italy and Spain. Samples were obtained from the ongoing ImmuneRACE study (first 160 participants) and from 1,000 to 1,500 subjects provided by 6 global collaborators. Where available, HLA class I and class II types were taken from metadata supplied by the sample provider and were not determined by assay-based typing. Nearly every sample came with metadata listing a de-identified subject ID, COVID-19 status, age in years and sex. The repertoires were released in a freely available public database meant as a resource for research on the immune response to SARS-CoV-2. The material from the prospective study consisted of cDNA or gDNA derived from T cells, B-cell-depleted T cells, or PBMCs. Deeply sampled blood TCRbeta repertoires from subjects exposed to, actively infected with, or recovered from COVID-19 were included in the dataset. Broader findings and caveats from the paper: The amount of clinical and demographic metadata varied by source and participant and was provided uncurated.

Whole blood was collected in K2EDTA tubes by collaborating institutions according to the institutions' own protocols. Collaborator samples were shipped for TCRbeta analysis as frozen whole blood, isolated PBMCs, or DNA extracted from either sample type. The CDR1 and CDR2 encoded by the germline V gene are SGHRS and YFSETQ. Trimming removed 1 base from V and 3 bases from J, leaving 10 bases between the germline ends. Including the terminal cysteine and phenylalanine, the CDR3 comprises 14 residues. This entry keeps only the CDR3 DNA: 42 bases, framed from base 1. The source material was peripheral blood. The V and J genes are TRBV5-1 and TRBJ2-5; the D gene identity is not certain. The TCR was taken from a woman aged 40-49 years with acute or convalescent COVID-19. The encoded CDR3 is CASSLSQVEETQYF. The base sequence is TGCGCCAGCAGCTTGTCGCAGGTAGAAGAGACCCAGTACTTC.